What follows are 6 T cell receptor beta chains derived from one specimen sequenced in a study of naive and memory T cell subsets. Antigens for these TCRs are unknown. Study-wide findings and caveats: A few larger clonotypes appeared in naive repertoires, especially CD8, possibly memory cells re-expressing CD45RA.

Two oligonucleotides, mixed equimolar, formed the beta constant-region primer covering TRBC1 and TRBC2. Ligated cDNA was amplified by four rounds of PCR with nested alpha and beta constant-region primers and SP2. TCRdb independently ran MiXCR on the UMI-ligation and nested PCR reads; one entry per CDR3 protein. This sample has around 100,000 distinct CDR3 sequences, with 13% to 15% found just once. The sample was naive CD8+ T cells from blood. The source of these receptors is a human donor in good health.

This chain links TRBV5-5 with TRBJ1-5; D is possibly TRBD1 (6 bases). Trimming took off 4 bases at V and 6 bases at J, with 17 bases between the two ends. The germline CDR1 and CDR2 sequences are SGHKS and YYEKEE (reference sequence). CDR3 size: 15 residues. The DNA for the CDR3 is TGTGCCAGCAGCGGAAAGGGGGAGAGCGGTCAGCCCCAGCATTTT. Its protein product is CASSGKGESGQPQHF.

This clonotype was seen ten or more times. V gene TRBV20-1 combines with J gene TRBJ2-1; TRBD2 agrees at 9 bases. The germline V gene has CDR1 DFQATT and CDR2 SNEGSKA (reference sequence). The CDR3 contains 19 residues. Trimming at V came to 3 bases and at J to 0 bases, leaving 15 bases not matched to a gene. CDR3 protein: CSARPALREGRSSYNEQFF. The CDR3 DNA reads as TGCAGTGCTAGGCCCGCTCTGCGGGAGGGCCGGAGCTCCTACAATGAGCAGTTCTTC.

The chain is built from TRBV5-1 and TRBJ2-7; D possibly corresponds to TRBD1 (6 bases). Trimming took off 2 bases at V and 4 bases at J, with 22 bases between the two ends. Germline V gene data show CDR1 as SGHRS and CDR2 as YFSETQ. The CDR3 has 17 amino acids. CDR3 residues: CASSFLPLRGQLYEQYF. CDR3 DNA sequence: TGCGCCAGCAGCTTCCTTCCCCTCAGGGGCCAACTTTACGAGCAGTACTTC.

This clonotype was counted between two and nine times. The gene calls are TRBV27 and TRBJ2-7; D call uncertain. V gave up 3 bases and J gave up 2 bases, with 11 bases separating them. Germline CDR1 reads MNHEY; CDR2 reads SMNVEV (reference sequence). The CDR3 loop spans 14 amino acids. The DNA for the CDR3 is TGTGCCAGCAGTTTTGGTGGAGTTCCCTACGAGCAGTACTTC. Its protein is CASSFGGVPYEQYF.

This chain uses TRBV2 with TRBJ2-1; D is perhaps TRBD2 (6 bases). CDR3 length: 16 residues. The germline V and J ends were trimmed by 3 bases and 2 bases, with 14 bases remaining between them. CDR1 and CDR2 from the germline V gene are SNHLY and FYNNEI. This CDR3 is CASSDSLEGPYNEQFF. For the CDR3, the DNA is TGTGCCAGCAGTGATTCCCTGGAGGGACCCTACAATGAGCAGTTCTTC.

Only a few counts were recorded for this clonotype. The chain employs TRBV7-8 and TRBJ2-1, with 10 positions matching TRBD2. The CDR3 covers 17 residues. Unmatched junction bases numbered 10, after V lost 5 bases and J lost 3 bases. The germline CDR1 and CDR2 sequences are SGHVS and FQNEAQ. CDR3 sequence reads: CASSSGLADTNYNEQFF. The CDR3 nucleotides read TGTGCCAGCAGCAGCGGACTAGCGGATACCAACTACAATGAGCAGTTCTTC.